This T cell receptor beta chain is from a study of T-cell reconstitution after alpha-beta-depleted transplantation in children. As it was prepared, the TCRbeta library received unique molecular identifiers. Each CDR3 protein gets one entry after TCRdb re-called the PCR reads with MiXCR. The data show 250,000 to 300,000 distinct CDR3 sequences, around a tenth seen once. General observations from the study: One year after transplant, T-cell counts and diversity came mostly from newly produced T cells. Several hundred expanded graft clones reportedly supplied alpha-beta T cells about two months after transplant. Surviving thymic progenitors and recipient T cells were the source of high TCRbeta diversity at day 60 in some patients.

In its sample, this clonotype was seen many times. What it recognizes is unknown. This CDR3 region has 15 residues. Germline V gene data show CDR1 as DFQATT and CDR2 as SNEGSKA (reference sequence). Trimming at V came to 6 bases and at J to 5 bases, leaving 9 bases not matched to a gene. This chain joins TRBV20-1 and TRBJ1-6, with 8 bases fitting TRBD1. Sequencing was performed on PBMCs, taken before TCRalphabeta/CD19-depleted stem cell transplant. This TCR came from a boy less than two years old with acute myeloid leukemia, due to receive a stem cell transplant. In nucleotides, the CDR3 is TGCAGTGCCCGGCCAGGACAGGGCAATAATTCACCCCTCCACTTT. This gives the protein CSARPGQGNNSPLHF.